This TCR beta chain was obtained from a study of T cell responses to AZD1222 COVID-19 vaccine. CDR3 length: 16 residues. Germline V gives CDR1 SGHDN, CDR2 FVKESK. J was trimmed by 1 base and V by 4 bases; bases with no gene match: 9. Generated by immunoSEQ multiplex PCR, the TCRdb table keeps only in-frame clones and is missing some. Among roughly 180,000 clones listed, roughly 93% were seen once. The sample consisted of peripheral blood, taken on day 0 of AZD1222 vaccination. The sequence was collected from an adult in good health. The chain uses TRBV14 and TRBJ1-1; 7 nucleotides agree with TRBD1. The chain's CDR3 is CASSLQGPRKNTEAFF. In DNA form, the CDR3 reads TGTGCCAGCAGCCTACAGGGGCCGCGGAAGAACACTGAAGCTTTCTTT.